These 23 T cell receptor beta chains share one sample of origin, sequenced in a study of tumor-infiltrating lymphocytes in primary liver carcinoma (dated by TCRdb to between 2016 and 2019). RNA from unsorted whole blood was extracted with TRIzol reagent, and germline DNA was obtained with the DNeasy Blood & Tissue kit. TCRdb shows the sequencer as Illumina HiSeq 2500. Using a constant-region primer and ProtoScript II reverse transcriptase, TCRbeta-specific cDNA was reverse-transcribed from around 500 ng total RNA. Construction of the TCRbeta libraries relied on three nested rounds of multiplex PCR, following a slightly modified ARM-PCR procedure. Multiplex TRBV1-TRBV30 forward primers and a Cbeta reverse primer were used in the first two PCR rounds, each of which was run for 9 to 11 cycles. The public reads were reprocessed in TCRdb via fastp at Q25 and MiXCR, keeping in-frame beta chains. Each CDR3 protein appears once, grouped with its most common genes and DNA. The sample records 330,000 or so distinct CDR3 sequences, about two thirds of which are singletons. The ten largest clonotypes hold under 8% of the sample.

Sample: peripheral blood. These receptors were taken from a man aged 35-49 years with primary liver carcinoma and hepatitis B virus infection.

This clonotype was detected a few times. The chain joins TRBV5-1 to TRBJ1-2; TRBD1 aligns across 7 bases. V gave up 0 bases and J gave up 8 bases; unmatched junction bases: 7. The CDR3 loop spans 14 amino acids. Germline CDR1 reads SGHRS; CDR2 reads YFSETQ. The CDR3 reads CASSLAQGDDGYTF. The CDR3 DNA sequence: TGCGCCAGCAGCTTGGCGCAGGGGGATGACGGCTACACCTTC.

This sequence joins TRBV7-9 and TRBJ1-1; 8 bases fit TRBD1. With 6 bases clipped from V and 13 bases from J, the junction kept 10 bases outside the gene matches. CDR3 length: 12 residues. Germline CDR1 reads SEHNR; CDR2 reads FQNEAQ (reference sequence). The CDR3 DNA sequence: TGTGCCAGCAGTCAGACAGGGGAGTCGGGTTTCTTT. The encoded protein is CASSQTGESGFF.

As DNA, the CDR3 is TGTGCCAGCAGCTTTACAGGGAACATCGGGAACACTGAAGCTTTCTTT. It translates to CASSFTGNIGNTEAFF. V and J are TRBV5-5 and TRBJ1-1; possibly TRBD1 for D (6 bases). The germline V gene has CDR1 SGHKS and CDR2 YYEKEE (reference sequence). Trimming cost V 2 bases and J 1 base, with 15 bases left between them. This CDR3 contains 16 residues. The variable domain in full, with the rest retrieved from reference TRBV5-5 and TRBJ1-1, is DAGVTQSPTHLIKTRGQQVTLRCSPISGHKSVSWYQQVLGQGPQFIFQYYEKEERGRGNFPDRFSARQFPNYSSELNVNALLLGDSALYLCASSFTGNIGNTEAFFGQGTRLTVV.

This chain connects TRBV20-1 to TRBJ2-1; D is undetermined. This CDR3 is built from 12 residues. Deletions cut 3 bases from V and 3 bases from J, with 6 bases between. Germline V gene lookup returns CDR1 DFQATT and CDR2 SNEGSKA (reference sequence). The CDR3 sequence is CSARHLYNEQFF. The CDR3 bases are TGCAGTGCTAGGCATCTCTACAATGAGCAGTTCTTC.

About this clonotype: Compared with germline, one end of the junction differs, possibly owing to a read error. The chain carries TRBV4-1 and TRBJ1-1; D remains ambiguous. Germline CDR1 is MGHRA and CDR2 is YSYEKL. The CDR3 runs to 15 residues. The CDR3 nucleotides read TGCGCCTGCAGCCCACGGGAGGGCGTAGGCACTGAAGCTTTCTTT. As protein: CACSPREGVGTEAFF.

This clonotype was detected many times. The chain carries TRBV4-3 and TRBJ2-7; possible D gene TRBD2, 6 bases. The CDR3 runs 15 residues. V was shortened by 4 bases and J by 1 base, with 14 bases between the two germline ends. The V gene's germline CDR1 is LGHNA and CDR2 YSLEER. The CDR3 nucleotides read TGCGCCAGCAGCCTATACACACGGGAGTCCTACGAGCAGTACTTC. Translated: CASSLYTRESYEQYF.

For this clonotype: The junction differs from germline at one of its ends, possibly a read error. The genes are TRBV11-2 and TRBJ2-3; perhaps TRBD1 as D (6 bases). CDR3 length equals 14 residues. Germline V gene lookup returns CDR1 SGHAT and CDR2 FQNNGV. CDR3 sequence (DNA): TGTGCCAGCACCTCGAGACAGGTCCTTGCTACGCCGTATTTT. This translates into CASTSRQVLATPYF.

A note on this clonotype: Given a much more abundant clone one base away, this may be a read error. The gene calls are TRBV6-5 and TRBJ1-1, with D maybe TRBD1 (5 bases). The CDR3 runs 13 residues. In germline, CDR1 is MNHEY, CDR2 SVGAGI. CDR3 sequence: CANSYLGQTTTFF. Here the CDR3 DNA reads TGTGCCAACAGTTACTTGGGGCAAACAACGACTTTCTTT.

About this clonotype itself: Germline and junction disagree at one end, which may indicate a read error. The CDR3 sequence is CANSEGDRALYEQYF. The CDR3 DNA follows: TGTGCCAACAGTGAAGGGGACAGGGCTCTCTACGAGCAGTACTTC. The V and J genes are TRBV6-6 and TRBJ2-7; 9 bases map to TRBD1. This CDR3 has 15 residues. Germline CDR1 reads MNHNY; CDR2 reads SVGAGI (reference sequence).

Concerning this clonotype: At one end the junction does not follow the germline gene, possibly because of a read error. V usage is TRBV6-5 and J usage is TRBJ1-6, with TRBD1 matching 9 bases. The CDR3 is made up of 15 amino acids. Germline CDR1 reads MNHEY; CDR2 reads SVGAGI. Here the CDR3 DNA reads TGTGTCAGCACCCTGGGACAGGGTGGAAATTCATCCCTCCACTTT. Residues: CVSTLGQGGNSSLHF.

As for this clonotype: Possible read error: a much larger clone is one base away. The chain carries TRBV6-5 and TRBJ2-3, with D possibly called TRBD1 or TRBD2 (5 bases each). This CDR3 is built from 14 residues. Germline V gene lookup returns CDR1 MNHEY and CDR2 SVGAGI. V was pared by 5 bases and J by 7 bases, with 16 bases between. The CDR3: CASSPRDLGNTQYF. The CDR3 bases are TGTGCCAGCAGTCCCCGGGACCTCGGAAATACGCAGTATTTT.

The chain uses TRBV28 and TRBJ2-7; D is unresolved. The CDR3 is 14 residues long. Germline CDR1 and CDR2: MDHEN and SYDVKM. V was trimmed by 3 bases and J by 0 bases, leaving 9 bases between them. The CDR3 nucleotides are TGTGCCAGCAGTTTTCTGCTAGTCTCCTACGAGCAGTACTTC. As protein: CASSFLLVSYEQYF.

This clonotype was recorded once. A much larger clone lies one base from this, so it may be a read error. This sequence joins TRBV4-3 and TRBJ1-1; no firm D call. Germline CDR1 LGHNA, CDR2 YSLEER. CDR3 size: 14 residues. The V end was cut by 0 bases, the J end by 8 bases, with 13 bases between. CDR3 DNA: TGCGCCAGCAGCCAAGACCCGGACGGCTGGGAAGCTTTCTTT. Translating gives CASSQDPDGWEAFF.

This clonotype was seen a handful of times. A junction boundary mismatches the germline segment, possibly from a read error. This sequence joins TRBV29-1 and TRBJ2-3, with 16 bases that match TRBD2. Germline CDR1 is SQVTM and CDR2 is ANQGSEA. The CDR3 loop spans 18 amino acids. The CDR3 loop is CSVEGTSGRAPSTDTQYF. The CDR3 DNA reads TGCAGCGTCGAAGGGACTAGCGGGAGGGCCCCAAGCACAGATACGCAGTATTTT.

This clonotype came up many times. The V call is TRBV29-1, the J call TRBJ2-7; 7 bases line up with TRBD2. The length of the CDR3 is 12 residues. CDR1 and CDR2 from the germline V gene are SQVTM and ANQGSEA. V shed 6 bases, J shed 6 bases, and the junction held 8 bases outside the gene matches. The CDR3 sequence: CSVAIGGGEQYF. The CDR3 nucleotides read TGCAGCGTGGCCATTGGGGGGGGCGAGCAGTACTTC.

This clonotype is a singleton in its sample. The genes are TRBV11-2 and TRBJ2-7; D is possibly TRBD2 (6 bases). In germline, CDR1 is SGHAT, CDR2 FQNNGV. The V end was cut by 8 bases, the J end by 7 bases, with 27 bases between. There are 16 residues in the CDR3. This chain's CDR3 is CASGPGSSVLNGEQYF. CDR3 DNA sequence: TGTGCCAGCGGCCCCGGGAGTAGTGTATTAAACGGGGAGCAGTACTTC. The full variable domain, in which reference TRBV11-2 and TRBJ2-7 provide the parts outside the CDR3, is EAGVAQSPRYKIIEKRQSVAFWCNPISGHATLYWYQQILGQGPKLLIQFQNNGVVDDSQLPKDRFSAERLKGVDSTLKIQPAKLEDSAVYLCASGPGSSVLNGEQYFGPGTRLTVT.

This clonotype was counted a few times. The V call is TRBV5-4, the J call TRBJ2-1, with 10 bases aligning to TRBD2. Unmatched junction bases numbered 10, after V lost 4 bases and J lost 9 bases. Germline CDR1 is SGHNT and CDR2 is YYREEE (reference sequence). This CDR3 has 15 residues. The CDR3 DNA follows: TGTGCCAGCAGCCCCGTAGCGGGAGGTGGCGGTGAGCAGTTCTTC. Protein sequence: CASSPVAGGGGEQFF.

Worth noting for this clonotype: A much larger clone sits a single nucleotide away, making a read error possible. The V and J genes are TRBV10-3 and TRBJ2-3; D is uncertain. The CDR3 extends over 12 amino acids. From germline, CDR1 is ENHRY and CDR2 SYGVKD. The CDR3 nucleotides read TGTGTCATCAGGAAAGAGCCGGATACGCAGTATTTT. It is translated as CVIRKEPDTQYF.

This clonotype was seen repeatedly, ten times or more. The V gene is TRBV6-1, the J gene TRBJ1-6; D is unclear. Trimming removed 1 base from V and 7 bases from J, with 14 bases in between. This CDR3 comprises 16 residues. From germline, CDR1 is MNHNS and CDR2 SASEGT. The CDR3 DNA is TGTGCCAGCAGTGAAGAAGGTCAGCTTTTGAATTCACCCCTCCACTTT. Encoded protein: CASSEEGQLLNSPLHF.

This clonotype has ten or more counts. V gene TRBV6-5 combines with J gene TRBJ2-7; D not certain. V was shortened by 7 bases and J by 3 bases, with 19 bases between the two germline ends. This CDR3 is 15 amino acids long. Germline CDR1 is MNHEY and CDR2 is SVGAGI. CDR3 amino acids: CASTFSLGRNYEQYF. The CDR3 nucleotides read TGTGCCAGCACTTTTTCTTTAGGACGGAACTACGAGCAGTACTTC.

This clonotype was counted only a few times. V usage is TRBV5-1 and J usage is TRBJ2-5, with D unresolved. CDR1 and CDR2 (germline): SGHRS, YFSETQ. The CDR3 is 11 residues long. V was pared by 7 bases and J by 3 bases, with 7 bases between. CDR3 coding DNA: TGCGCCAGCGCGTCGAAAGAGACCCAGTACTTC. Residues: CASASKETQYF. Full variable domain (rest looked up from reference TRBV5-1 and TRBJ2-5): KAGVTQTPRYLIKTRGQQVTLSCSPISGHRSVSWYQQTPGQGLQFLFEYFSETQRNKGNFPGRFSGRQFSNSRSEMNVSTLELGDSALYLCASASKETQYFGPGTRLLVL.

For this clonotype: A much larger clone is a single base away; this may be a read error. The chain uses TRBV6-5 and TRBJ2-7, with 7 bases matching TRBD1. The CDR3 is made up of 14 amino acids. The germline CDR1 and CDR2 sequences are MNHEY and SVGAGI. The chain's CDR3 is CASSRDRAAHDQYF. In DNA form, the CDR3 reads TGTGCCAGCAGTAGAGACAGGGCGGCCCACGACCAGTACTTC.

The genes are TRBV6-1 and TRBJ2-7; TRBD2 matches at 8 bases. CDR3 length equals 15 residues. Germline assignment: CDR1 MNHNS and CDR2 SASEGT. Trimming at V came to 6 bases and at J to 7 bases, leaving 14 bases not matched to a gene. Here the CDR3 DNA reads TGTGCCAGCAGCATGGGCGCAAGCGGGGGACTGGAGCAGTACTTC. It codes for CASSMGASGGLEQYF.